Following are 24 T cell receptor beta chains from one sample sequenced in a study of monozygotic twins with inflammatory bowel disease. Each CDR3 protein gets one entry in TCRdb, which reprocessed the 5' RACE reads and gives no DNA. The table counts about 420,000 distinct CDR3 sequences; approximately 2.3% lies in the top ten. Sequenced material: blood. The receptor set was obtained from a human donor with ulcerative colitis or Crohn's disease, or a healthy co-twin of an affected twin (not recorded which).

The chain uses TRBV19 and TRBJ2-3; TCRdb selects TRBD2, and the lack of DNA leaves this call unchecked. This CDR3 spans 19 amino acids. Germline CDR1 LNHDA, CDR2 SQIVND (reference sequence). The CDR3 loop is CASSMERLAGGRSTDTQYF. The complete variable domain, with remaining parts taken from reference TRBV19 and TRBJ2-3, reads DGGITQSPKYLFRKEGQNVTLSCEQNLNHDAMYWYRQDPGQGLRLIYYSQIVNDFQKGDIAEGYSVSREKKESFPLTVTSAQKNPTAFYLCASSMERLAGGRSTDTQYFGPGTRLTVL.

This chain links TRBV11-2 with TRBJ2-7; absent DNA, TCRdb's TRBD2 call cannot be checked. Germline CDR1 is SGHAT and CDR2 is FQNNGV. The length of the CDR3 is 18 residues. The CDR3 protein is CASSLDPVLGREGYEQYF.

The chain joins TRBV9 to TRBJ2-5; there is no DNA to check the TCRdb D call of TRBD2. The CDR3 is made up of 15 amino acids. In germline, CDR1 is SGDLS, CDR2 YYNGEE. The CDR3 loop is CASRRRGGYGETQYF.

The CDR3 loop is CASSFGQTDPYEQYF. The chain joins TRBV13 to TRBJ2-7; the D gene TCRdb calls, TRBD1, cannot be checked with no DNA. The length of the CDR3 is 15 residues. Per germline, CDR1 PRHDT and CDR2 FYEKMQ (reference sequence).

Here the CDR3 reads CASSQDLGTSGWNEQFF. This rearrangement joins TRBV3-1 to TRBJ2-1; TCRdb indicates TRBD2, and absent DNA this call remains unverified. From germline, CDR1 is LGHDT and CDR2 YNNKEL (reference sequence). This CDR3 is built from 17 residues.

This sequence joins TRBV12-3 or TRBV12-4 and TRBJ2-1; without DNA, the TCRdb call of TRBD1 cannot be checked. The CDR3 consists of 15 residues. The CDR3 region is CASSLTGAVYNEQFF.

The chain links TRBV27 to TRBJ1-1; TCRdb outputs TRBD1, but without DNA this stays unchecked. Germline CDR1 and CDR2: MNHEY and SMNVEV (reference sequence). This CDR3 has 13 residues. The CDR3 sequence is CASRGRGESEAFF.

This chain joins TRBV15 and TRBJ1-5; TCRdb proposes TRBD1, but this gene call is untestable without DNA. CDR3 size: 14 residues. Germline V CDR1 and CDR2: LNHNV, YYDKDF (reference sequence). The CDR3 loop is CATSRRTQNQPQHF.

The chain links TRBV6-6 to TRBJ1-2; the D gene TCRdb calls, TRBD1, cannot be checked with no DNA. The CDR3 spans 14 residues. CDR1 and CDR2 from the germline V gene are MNHNY and SVGAGI (reference sequence). The CDR3 region is CATQWTGDQHGYTF.

The J gene is TRBJ2-2, the V gene TRBV20-1; the TRBD2 assignment by TCRdb is unverifiable without DNA. The germline V gene encodes CDR1 DFQATT and CDR2 SNEGSKA (reference sequence). This CDR3 spans 15 amino acids. The CDR3 is CSATYGGERSGELFF.

The rearrangement uses TRBV6-5 and TRBJ1-3. CDR1 MNHEY and CDR2 SVGAGI come from the germline V gene. The CDR3 is 15 amino acids. The CDR3 here is CASSYGQASGNTIYF.

This rearrangement joins TRBV2 to TRBJ2-2; checking the TCRdb D call of TRBD2 is not possible without DNA. CDR1 SNHLY and CDR2 FYNNEI come from the germline V gene. The CDR3 runs to 16 residues. CDR3 in amino acids: CASSVRGVLDTGELFF.

The chain is built from TRBV18 and TRBJ2-1; absent DNA, TCRdb's TRBD2 call cannot be checked. Germline CDR1 reads KGHSH; CDR2 reads LQKENI. This CDR3 is built from 14 residues. This CDR3 reads CASSPLAGVSEQFF.

V and J are TRBV5-1 and TRBJ2-3. Germline V gene sequence: CDR1 SGHRS, CDR2 YFSETQ. This CDR3 is 18 amino acids long. CDR3 sequence reads: CASSFSWTLSSSTDTQYF.

This sequence joins TRBV7-2 and TRBJ2-1; without DNA, the TCRdb call of TRBD1 cannot be checked. CDR3 length: 16 amino acids. From germline, CDR1 is SGHTA and CDR2 FQGNSA. CDR3 sequence reads: CASSLRPGQILNEQFF.

This chain uses TRBV15 with TRBJ2-1; no DNA is available, so the TRBD1 call from TCRdb remains unchecked. The CDR3 length is 13 residues. Germline V CDR1 and CDR2: LNHNV, YYDKDF (reference sequence). The CDR3 is CAIPGQNVNEQFF. Based on the CDR3 plus reference TRBV15 and TRBJ2-1, the full variable domain is DAMVIQNPRYQVTQFGKPVTLSCSQTLNHNVMYWYQQKSSQAPKLLFHYYDKDFNNEADTPDNFQSRRPNTSFCFLDIRSPGLGDTAMYLCAIPGQNVNEQFFGPGTRLTVL.

The chain combines TRBV30 with TRBJ1-2. Germline-derived CDR1 and CDR2 are GTSNPN and SVGIG (reference sequence). There are 11 residues in the CDR3. The CDR3: CAWNWDYGYTF.

V usage is TRBV5-4 and J usage is TRBJ2-3; TCRdb lists TRBD2, though no DNA is available to test this call. CDR3 length equals 16 residues. Germline V gene lookup returns CDR1 SGHNT and CDR2 YYREEE (reference sequence). The CDR3 loop is CASSLKRERGTDTQYF.

The V and J genes are TRBV3-1 and TRBJ1-5; TCRdb proposes TRBD1, but this gene call is untestable without DNA. This CDR3 has 16 residues. Germline CDR1 LGHDT, CDR2 YNNKEL (reference sequence). The chain's CDR3 is CASSHSDREGNQPQHF.

The chain uses TRBV12-3 or TRBV12-4 and TRBJ2-1. The length of the CDR3 is 14 residues. The CDR3 spells CASKQDHAYNEQFF.

The V call is TRBV3-1, the J call TRBJ2-5; the D gene TCRdb calls, TRBD2, cannot be checked with no DNA. The CDR3 extends over 17 amino acids. Germline lookup yields CDR1 LGHDT and CDR2 YNNKEL (reference sequence). CDR3 sequence reads: CASSQDRLAGDQETQYF.

The rearrangement links TRBV5-6 to TRBJ1-1; TCRdb indicates TRBD1, and absent DNA this call remains unverified. The CDR3 consists of 14 residues. Germline CDR1 reads SGHDT; CDR2 reads YYEEEE. The chain's CDR3 is CASSFGTGNTEAFF. Variable domain in full (rest from reference TRBV5-6 and TRBJ1-1): DAGVTQSPTHLIKTRGQQVTLRCSPKSGHDTVSWYQQALGQGPQFIFQYYEEEERQRGNFPDRFSGHQFPNYSSELNVNALLLGDSALYLCASSFGTGNTEAFFGQGTRLTVV.

The chain uses TRBV5-1 and TRBJ2-3; as DNA is missing, the TRBD1 call by TCRdb cannot be tested. Germline V gene data show CDR1 as SGHRS and CDR2 as YFSETQ. The CDR3 covers 18 residues. The CDR3 here is CASSRRGTVLVSADTQYF.

The chain combines TRBV6-2 or TRBV6-3 with TRBJ2-7. This CDR3 contains 15 residues. Germline assignment: CDR1 MNHEY and CDR2 SVGEGT. CDR3 sequence: CASSYGWESSYEQYF.